This T cell receptor beta chain emerged from a study of blood T cell repertoires in COVID-19. Study context: PBMCs, B-cell-depleted T cells, or T cells provided the cDNA or gDNA that made up the material.

The CDR3 length is 13 residues. Germline V lookup: CDR1 MRHNA, CDR2 SNTAGT. V shed 6 bases, J shed 6 bases, and the junction held 6 bases outside the gene matches. In the original analysis: Cell counts per sample came from amplifying reference gene primers. Assay: immunoSEQ multiplex PCR; the TCRdb copy retains only in-frame clones and omits some. Clone size and the V and J calls come from that table; the DNA yielded D and trimming. The table has 150,000 to 200,000 clones, about 88% seen once. Sequencing was performed on peripheral blood. V usage is TRBV6-4 and J usage is TRBJ1-2; 8 bases align to TRBD1. The clonotype originates from an elderly woman in a cohort sampled during active or convalescent COVID-19. The CDR3 spells CASSRTGRDGYTF. The CDR3 DNA reads TGTGCCAGCAGCCGGACAGGGCGGGATGGCTACACCTTC.